This T cell receptor (beta chain) was identified during a study of blood T cells in healthy people across ages. Study results and limitations: Reliance upon unsorted PBMCs precluded definitive naive versus antigen-experienced comparison.

CDR1 DFQATT and CDR2 SNEGSKA come from the germline V gene (reference sequence). V lost 0 bases and J lost 7, with 24 bases in between. The CDR3 is made up of 18 amino acids. Turning to this clonotype: Its antigen is not known.

Each sample yielded at least 6 million isolated PBMCs. Total RNA, at least 6 micrograms per sample, came from PBMCs. Next came a second PCR, run for about 6 to 11 cycles, which used a sample-barcoded 5' primer along with a J-beta primer mix. TCRdb used MiXCR to reprocess the 5' RACE reads, holding one entry per CDR3 protein. The table records more than 650,000 distinct CDR3 sequences, 53% of them present only once. The sequenced sample consisted of blood. The receptor was derived from a man aged 80 or over in good health. This chain links TRBV20-1 with TRBJ2-2; no clear D. The CDR3 region has the DNA TGCAGTGCTAGAGATTACCGGGTAGGCGGCCCGGGCGGCGGGGAGCTGTTTTTT. Translation gives CSARDYRVGGPGGGELFF.